This T cell receptor (beta chain) was recorded in a study of vaccination effects on CD4 cells after COVID-19. This CDR3 spans 16 amino acids. Between the trimmed V and J ends, which lost 0 bases and 3 bases, there was a span of 10 bases. CDR1 and CDR2 (germline): KGHDR, SFDVKD. TCRdb keeps only in-frame clones here, not all; method: immunoSEQ multiplex PCR. The sample records some 24,000 clones, 76% being singletons. Viral peptide pools were used in the ViraFEST assay to expand antigen-specific CD4+ T cells, and sequencing came afterward. Researchers isolated CD4+ T cells once about 11 days of culture had elapsed. Vaccine recipients lacked prior SARS-CoV-2 infection and had negative nucleocapsid antibodies. Cultures of 2 million or so PBMC per well contained 10 IU/ml IL-2 plus 10 ug/ml peptides. In the case of this clone: Its antigen remains unknown.

Study outcomes and limitations: Researchers reported few convalescent patients and no early post-infection timepoints in the study. Clones arising from infection and from vaccination showed marked clonal contraction late after vaccination.

The origin of this receptor is a human donor who received a COVID-19 vaccine. The chain has TRBV24-1 and TRBJ2-2; D tentatively reads TRBD1 or TRBD2 (6 bases each). The material sequenced was CD4+ T cells from PBMCs cultured with HCoV-NL63 spike peptides, taken before COVID-19 vaccination. As DNA, the CDR3 is TGTGCCACCAGTGATTTGGGAGGGGGTGACACCGGGGAGCTGTTTTTT. Protein sequence: CATSDLGGGDTGELFF.